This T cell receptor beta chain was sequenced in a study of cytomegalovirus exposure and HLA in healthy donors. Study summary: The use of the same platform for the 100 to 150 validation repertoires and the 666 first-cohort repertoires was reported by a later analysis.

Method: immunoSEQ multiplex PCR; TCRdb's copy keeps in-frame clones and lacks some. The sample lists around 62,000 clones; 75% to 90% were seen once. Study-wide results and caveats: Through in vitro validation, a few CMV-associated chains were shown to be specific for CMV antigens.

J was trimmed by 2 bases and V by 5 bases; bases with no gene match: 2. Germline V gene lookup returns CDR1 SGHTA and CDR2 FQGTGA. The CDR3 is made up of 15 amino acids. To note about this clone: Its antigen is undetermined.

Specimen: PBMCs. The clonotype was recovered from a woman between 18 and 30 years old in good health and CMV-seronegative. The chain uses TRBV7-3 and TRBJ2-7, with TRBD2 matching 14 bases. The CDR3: CASSRLAGGAYEQYF. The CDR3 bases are TGTGCCAGCAGCCGACTAGCGGGAGGGGCCTACGAGCAGTACTTC.